Included here is one TCR beta chain sequence, with context. Its cognate antigen is unknown. V lost 4 bases to trimming and J lost 6 bases; unmatched junction nucleotides: 9. CDR1 and CDR2 from the germline V gene are SGDLS and YYNGEE. The CDR3 consists of 15 residues. The data stem from a study of cytomegalovirus exposure and HLA in healthy donors. It was with 60 Vbeta and 13 Jbeta primers that the PCR ran. Source study methods: Later reanalysis found 60 million to 90 million unique TCR beta chains, around 9.9 million of them shared. Only in-frame clones appear in the TCRdb table, and some are missing; sequencing was by immunoSEQ multiplex PCR. From that table come the V and J calls and clone size; the DNA was used to work out D and trimming. The table has around 100,000 clones, 78% seen once; the top ten hold 4.4%. General study findings and limits: TCR beta chains associated with HLA were, in a later analysis, more clonally expanded than equally common others. Accurate prediction of HLA-A and HLA-B alleles (for most subjects) was reportedly achieved from TCR beta sequences.

This receptor was identified in a male donor in good health and CMV-seropositive. The V call is TRBV9, the J call TRBJ2-1, with 8 bases that match TRBD2. The sample was PBMCs. CDR3 loop: CASSITWTSSNEQFF. In DNA, the CDR3 is TGTGCCAGCAGCATTACTTGGACTAGCAGCAATGAGCAGTTCTTC. The variable domain in full, with the rest retrieved from reference TRBV9 and TRBJ2-1, is DSGVTQTPKHLITATGQRVTLRCSPRSGDLSVYWYQQSLDQGLQFLIQYYNGEERAKGNILERFSAQQFPDLHSELNLSSLELGDSALYFCASSITWTSSNEQFFGPGTRLTVL.